A single sample gave rise to the 14 T cell receptor beta chains below, sequenced in a study of T cells in Graves' hyperthyroidism and ophthalmopathy. Amplification of TCR beta CDR3 regions used RNA as the template. An initial round of RT-PCR targeting the TCR CDR3 relied on the HTBI primer set. A single record per CDR3 protein comes from TCRdb applying MiXCR to the multiplex PCR reads. The sample lists roughly 740,000 distinct CDR3 sequences, about 15% occurring once. Sequencing input: blood. These TCRs come from a man aged 18 to 35 with Graves' hyperthyroidism.

This clonotype was detected many times. This rearrangement joins TRBV12-3 or TRBV12-4 to TRBJ2-1, with D possibly called TRBD1 or TRBD2 (5 bases each). CDR3 length: 17 residues. Trimming took off 3 bases at V and 1 base at J, with 16 bases between the two ends. CDR3 coding DNA: TGTGCCAGCAGTTTTCCGACCGGGACGGGATCCTACAATGAGCAGTTCTTC. It encodes CASSFPTGTGSYNEQFF.

The J gene is TRBJ1-2, the V gene TRBV20-1, with 7 bases lining up with TRBD1. The trim removed 4 bases at V and 2 bases at J, leaving 7 bases unmatched. The CDR3 sequence is 14 residues long. The V gene's germline CDR1 is DFQATT and CDR2 SNEGSKA (reference sequence). CDR3 sequence: CSATFGTANYGYTF. Here the CDR3 DNA reads TGCAGTGCTACCTTCGGGACAGCCAACTATGGCTACACCTTC.

This clonotype was detected many times. The V and J genes are TRBV2 and TRBJ1-2, with TRBD1 identical over 9 bases. After removal of 3 bases from V and 0 bases from J, the junction contained 5 bases not matched to a gene. Per germline, CDR1 SNHLY and CDR2 FYNNEI. The CDR3 extends over 16 amino acids. This CDR3 reads CASSDEGQGANYGYTF. CDR3 DNA: TGTGCCAGCAGTGACGAGGGACAGGGAGCTAACTATGGCTACACCTTC. Combining the CDR3 with reference TRBV2 and TRBJ1-2 gives the whole variable domain EPEVTQTPSHQVTQMGQEVILRCVPISNHLYFYWYRQILGQKVEFLVSFYNNEISEKSEIFDDQFSVERPDGSNFTLKIRSTKLEDSAMYFCASSDEGQGANYGYTFGSGTRLTVV.

This clonotype was detected only a few times. This chain connects TRBV5-4 to TRBJ1-2; possibly TRBD1 for D (5 bases). This CDR3 is 15 amino acids long. Per germline, CDR1 SGHNT and CDR2 YYREEE (reference sequence). The V end was cut by 4 bases, the J end by 5 bases, with 18 bases between. CDR3 bases: TGTGCCAGCAGCCCTGGTATAGGGGAAGGGTATGGCTACACCTTC. Amino acid sequence: CASSPGIGEGYGYTF.

The chain has TRBV6-1 and TRBJ2-3; 7 nucleotides match TRBD2. V trimming: 7 bases; J trimming: 8 bases; junction bases outside the gene matches: 6. The CDR3 spans 12 residues. CDR1 is MNHNS, CDR2 SASEGT, per germline. CDR3 region: CASTQGRGTQYF. CDR3 nucleotides: TGTGCCAGCACCCAAGGGAGGGGTACGCAGTATTTT.

On this clonotype: A much bigger clone sits one base away, suggesting this may be a read error. The chain links TRBV30 to TRBJ2-3, with 7 bases lining up with TRBD2. Losses at the gene ends were 8 bases for V and 2 bases for J; bases not matched to a gene: 16. The CDR3 sequence is 16 residues long. The V gene's germline CDR1 is GTSNPN and CDR2 SVGIG (reference sequence). Here the CDR3 DNA reads TGTGCCCGGAAGTCTTTGGGGAGGGAGAACACAGATACGCAGTATTTT. It encodes CARKSLGRENTDTQYF.

The V gene is TRBV4-3, the J gene TRBJ1-1; D unclear. V lost 0 bases and J lost 5, with 13 bases in between. The CDR3 sequence is 15 residues long. Germline values: CDR1 LGHNA, CDR2 YSLEER. The CDR3 here is CASSQDLGWKTEAFF. CDR3 nucleotide sequence: TGCGCCAGCAGCCAAGATTTGGGGTGGAAGACTGAAGCTTTCTTT.

This clonotype was seen more than once but under ten times. CDR3 coding DNA: TGTGCCACCCACAGGTCTCCCTTGGACAATGAGCAGTTCTTC. Translating it yields CATHRSPLDNEQFF. This chain joins TRBV19 and TRBJ2-1; tentative D call: TRBD1 (5 bases). CDR1 and CDR2 (germline): LNHDA, SQIVND (reference sequence). CDR3 length equals 14 residues. V shed 10 bases and J shed 5 bases, with 18 bases lying between them. Full variable domain (rest looked up from reference TRBV19 and TRBJ2-1): DGGITQSPKYLFRKEGQNVTLSCEQNLNHDAMYWYRQDPGQGLRLIYYSQIVNDFQKGDIAEGYSVSREKKESFPLTVTSAQKNPTAFYLCATHRSPLDNEQFFGPGTRLTVL.

This clonotype came up a few times. The chain carries TRBV9 and TRBJ2-2, with D perhaps matching TRBD1 or TRBD2 (6 bases each). This CDR3 comprises 22 residues. Per germline, CDR1 SGDLS and CDR2 YYNGEE. Trimming stripped 3 bases from V and 0 bases from J, with 30 bases between. CDR3 region: CASSDPVAGGALSQPNTGELFF. CDR3 nucleotide sequence: TGTGCCAGCAGCGATCCTGTGGCCGGGGGCGCCCTCTCGCAACCGAACACCGGGGAGCTGTTTTTT.

There are a few counts of this clonotype. This rearrangement joins TRBV30 to TRBJ2-5; D possibly corresponds to TRBD2 (6 bases). This CDR3 spans 15 amino acids. V was shortened by 8 bases and J by 2 bases, with 21 bases between the two germline ends. CDR1 and CDR2 from the germline V gene are GTSNPN and SVGIG (reference sequence). This CDR3 is CALSSGVRGQETQYF. CDR3 in DNA: TGTGCCCTATCCTCGGGAGTAAGGGGACAAGAGACCCAGTACTTC.

There are many counts of this clonotype. The chain recombines TRBV2 with TRBJ1-2; maybe TRBD1 (5 bases). CDR1 SNHLY and CDR2 FYNNEI come from the germline V gene. This CDR3 comprises 14 residues. Trimming took 3 bases from V and 7 from J, leaving 15 bases between them. The CDR3 loop reads CASSDLGHPLGYTF. DNA of the CDR3: TGTGCCAGCAGTGACCTTGGACACCCGCTTGGCTACACCTTC.

V gene TRBV5-8 combines with J gene TRBJ2-4, with a weak D call TRBD2 (7 bases). CDR1 is SGHTS, CDR2 YDEGEE, per germline. The V and J ends lost 0 bases and 3 bases respectively, with 10 bases between them. There are 15 residues in the CDR3. CDR3 sequence reads: CASSLDREGKNIQYF. The CDR3 coding sequence is TGTGCCAGCAGCTTGGACAGGGAGGGCAAAAACATTCAGTACTTC.

This clonotype was counted many times. The genes are TRBV7-2 and TRBJ2-5; D not certain. This CDR3 is 14 amino acids long. V lost 1 base and J lost 2, with 8 bases in between. CDR1 is SGHTA and CDR2 is FQGNSA in the germline V gene. DNA of the CDR3: TGTGCCAGCAGCTTAGTCGACTGGCAAGAGACCCAGTACTTC. It yields the protein CASSLVDWQETQYF.

On this clonotype itself: This sequence may be a read error, since a much larger clone differs from it by one base. The chain couples TRBV7-9 to TRBJ2-1, with 11 positions matching TRBD1. The CDR3 contains 15 residues. Per the germline V gene, CDR1 is SEHNR and CDR2 is FQNEAQ (reference sequence). The CDR3 reads CASSDGQGADNEQSF. As DNA, the CDR3 is TGTGCCAGCAGCGACGGACAGGGGGCGGACAATGAGCAGTCCTTC. Full variable domain (rest looked up from reference TRBV7-9 and TRBJ2-1): DTGVSQNPRHKITKRGQNVTFRCDPISEHNRLYWYRQTLGQGPEFLTYFQNEAQLEKSRLLSDRFSAERPKGSFSTLEIQRTEQGDSAMYLCASSDGQGADNEQSFGPGTRLTVL.